These 30 T cell receptor beta chains originate from one sample sequenced in a study of cytomegalovirus exposure and HLA in healthy donors. PCR used 60 Vbeta primers and 13 Jbeta primers. Measured with immunoSEQ multiplex PCR; TCRdb has only the in-frame clones, and not every one. The sample contains 150,000 to 200,000 clones, less than 90% of which appear only once. The specimen sequenced was PBMCs. Receptors were obtained from a woman aged 45-59 years in good health and CMV-seropositive.

The rearrangement joins TRBV28 to TRBJ1-2; D not resolved. The CDR3 consists of 17 residues. Germline V gives CDR1 MDHEN, CDR2 SYDVKM. Deletions cut 3 bases from V and 1 base from J, with 18 bases between. The CDR3 bases are TGTGCCAGCAGTTTCTTATCTGGGCAAGCCCTTAACTATGGCTACACCTTC. Translating gives CASSFLSGQALNYGYTF.

The genes are TRBV9 and TRBJ2-4; 11 bases are shared with TRBD2. The CDR3 sequence is 16 residues long. The germline gives CDR1 SGDLS, CDR2 YYNGEE. Losses at the gene ends were 1 base for V and 9 bases for J; bases not matched to a gene: 9. The CDR3 region has the DNA TGTGCCAGCAGCGTAAGTAGCGGGAGGGGCCATGGCATTCAGTACTTC. It translates to CASSVSSGRGHGIQYF.

V and J are TRBV11-2 and TRBJ2-2; TRBD2 matches at 7 bases. J gave up 1 base and V 3 bases, and 5 bases lay outside the gene matches. The CDR3 runs 16 residues. Germline-derived CDR1 and CDR2 are SGHAT and FQNNGV. The CDR3 here is CASSFRPSGNTGELFF. DNA for the CDR3: TGTGCCAGCAGCTTTCGACCTAGCGGGAACACCGGGGAGCTGTTTTTT.

To note about this clone: The germline gene is not matched at one end of the junction; a read error may be the cause. The rearrangement links TRBV7-7 to TRBJ2-2; 15 nucleotides agree with TRBD2. CDR1 and CDR2 from the germline V gene are SSHAT and FNYEAQ (reference sequence). This CDR3 spans 16 amino acids. CDR3 coding DNA: TGTGCTAGCAGCTCCAAGGACGGACTAGCGGGAGGGCCGCTGTTTTTT. It translates to CASSSKDGLAGGPLFF.

The J gene is TRBJ2-2, the V gene TRBV5-1; 8 bases are shared with TRBD2. The CDR3 is made up of 16 amino acids. Germline V gene sequence: CDR1 SGHRS, CDR2 YFSETQ. Trimming cost V 2 bases and J 5 bases; bases outside gene matches: 8. The CDR3 here is CASSFVPSGGTGELFF. The DNA of the CDR3 is TGCGCCAGCAGCTTTGTCCCCAGCGGGGGTACCGGGGAGCTGTTTTTT.

The rearrangement joins TRBV27 to TRBJ2-7; D is undetermined. Germline V gene lookup returns CDR1 MNHEY and CDR2 SMNVEV (reference sequence). This CDR3 spans 12 amino acids. Trimming pared 10 bases from V and 2 bases from J, leaving 12 bases between. As DNA, the CDR3 is TGTGCCACCTCCCGGGTCCCCTACGAGCAGTACTTC. As protein: CATSRVPYEQYF.

On this clone: Its ends do not fully match the called genes, so a read error is possible. The V call is TRBV7-7, the J call TRBJ2-1, with TRBD2 identical over 7 bases. Germline CDR1 reads SSHAT; CDR2 reads FNYEAQ (reference sequence). There are 17 residues in the CDR3. CDR3 in amino acids: CASSLASGRSSYNEQFF. Written as DNA, the CDR3 is TGTGCTAGCAGCTTGGCTAGCGGTCGCAGCTCCTACAATGAGCAGTTCTTC.

This clone was counted between two and nine times. This chain uses TRBV7-8 with TRBJ1-5, with 8 bases matching TRBD1. Germline V gene data show CDR1 as SGHVS and CDR2 as FQNEAQ. V gave up 5 bases and J gave up 4 bases; unmatched junction bases: 4. There are 14 residues in the CDR3. CDR3 residues: CASSDRTGNQPQHF. For the CDR3, the DNA is TGTGCCAGCAGCGACCGGACAGGGAATCAGCCCCAGCATTTT.

The chain recombines TRBV27 with TRBJ1-5; D may be TRBD1 (5 bases). The V end lost 6 bases, the J end lost 1 base, and 13 bases lay between the germline ends. This CDR3 is built from 15 residues. CDR1 is MNHEY and CDR2 is SMNVEV in the germline V gene (reference sequence). The CDR3 sequence: CASRIGGVSNQPQHF. CDR3 DNA: TGTGCCAGCAGGATCGGGGGGGTGAGCAATCAGCCCCAGCATTTT.

The genes are TRBV6-5 and TRBJ2-2; 8 bases match TRBD1. Germline assignment: CDR1 MNHEY and CDR2 SVGAGI. The CDR3 runs to 14 residues. With 7 bases clipped from V and 8 bases from J, the junction kept 9 bases outside the gene matches. CDR3 loop: CASNSGGGVGELFF. The CDR3 DNA is TGTGCCAGCAACTCAGGGGGCGGTGTGGGGGAGCTGTTTTTT.

V and J are TRBV16 and TRBJ1-1, with D perhaps TRBD1 (5 bases). Germline CDR1 KGHSY, CDR2 FQNENV. Between the trimmed V and J ends, which lost 4 bases and 2 bases, there was a span of 14 bases. The CDR3 is 15 amino acids. CDR3 nucleotides: TGTGCCAGCAGCCCTTACCACGGGGGTAACACTGAAGCTTTCTTT. Residues: CASSPYHGGNTEAFF. The complete variable domain, with remaining parts taken from reference TRBV16 and TRBJ1-1, reads GEEVAQTPKHLVRGEGQKAKLYCAPIKGHSYVFWYQQVLKNEFKFLISFQNENVFDETGMPKERFSAKCLPNSPCSLEIQATKLEDSAVYFCASSPYHGGNTEAFFGQGTRLTVV.

This clone was observed a few times. V usage is TRBV5-1 and J usage is TRBJ2-3, with 8 bases aligning to TRBD2. This CDR3 has 16 residues. Germline loops: CDR1 SGHRS, CDR2 YFSETQ. With 6 bases clipped from V and 4 bases from J, the junction kept 13 bases outside the gene matches. The CDR3 is CASNTRLSGGADTQYF. The CDR3 DNA reads TGCGCCAGCAACACGAGGCTCAGCGGGGGCGCAGATACGCAGTATTTT.

The rearrangement joins TRBV5-4 to TRBJ2-5, with no clear D. The V gene lost 7 bases and the J gene lost 1 base, with 5 bases spanning the gap. The CDR3 extends over 11 amino acids. The V gene's germline CDR1 is SGHNT and CDR2 YYREEE (reference sequence). CDR3 nucleotides: TGTGCCAGCGGGCCCCAAGAGACCCAGTACTTC. Translated: CASGPQETQYF.

The chain has TRBV7-2 and TRBJ1-1; TRBD1 agrees at 7 bases. With V trimmed by 3 bases and J by 5 bases, 9 bases remained unmatched. Germline CDR1 and CDR2: SGHTA and FQGNSA. This CDR3 spans 15 amino acids. CDR3 loop: CASSFSRGLTTEAFF. CDR3 DNA: TGTGCCAGCAGCTTCTCTAGGGGGCTCACGACTGAAGCTTTCTTT.

This clone was seen more than once but under ten times. The chain combines TRBV19 with TRBJ2-5, with D uncertain. Deletions cut 3 bases from V and 6 bases from J, with 8 bases between. Germline V gives CDR1 LNHDA, CDR2 SQIVND (reference sequence). The CDR3 has 12 residues. The CDR3: CASSMVAQTQYF. The CDR3 DNA follows: TGTGCCAGTAGTATGGTGGCTCAGACCCAGTACTTC.

The chain has TRBV19 and TRBJ1-4; 7 positions agree with TRBD1. CDR3 length equals 15 residues. CDR1 and CDR2 (germline): LNHDA, SQIVND (reference sequence). J gave up 5 bases and V 1 base, and 4 bases lay outside the gene matches. CDR3 residues: CASSIGGQPNEKLFF. The CDR3 DNA sequence: TGTGCCAGTAGTATAGGGGGACAGCCGAATGAAAAACTGTTTTTT.

The rearrangement links TRBV7-3 to TRBJ2-1; D may be TRBD2 (5 bases). Germline assignment: CDR1 SGHTA and CDR2 FQGTGA. Trimming removed 5 bases at V and 9 bases at J, with 17 bases between. The CDR3 has 14 amino acids. CDR3 sequence reads: CASSPGLFAGEQFF. As DNA, the CDR3 is TGTGCCAGCAGCCCCGGACTTTTCGCCGGTGAGCAGTTCTTC.

The CDR3 loop reads CASSNGGIGSGANVLTF. DNA for the CDR3: TGTGCCAGTAGTAATGGGGGCATTGGCTCTGGGGCCAACGTCCTGACTTTC. The rearrangement links TRBV19 to TRBJ2-6; possibly TRBD1 for D (6 bases). From germline, CDR1 is LNHDA and CDR2 SQIVND (reference sequence). The V end lost 4 bases, the J end lost 0 bases, and 13 bases lay between the germline ends. The CDR3 totals 17 residues.

The gene calls are TRBV28 and TRBJ1-6; 7 bases are a match to TRBD1. Germline V gene sequence: CDR1 MDHEN, CDR2 SYDVKM. After removal of 4 bases from V and 7 bases from J, the junction contained 4 bases not matched to a gene. CDR3 length: 14 residues. Written as DNA, the CDR3 is TGTGCCAGCAGTTCCGGGACAGTGAATTCACCCCTCCACTTT. Encoded protein: CASSSGTVNSPLHF.

The V gene is TRBV18, the J gene TRBJ2-1; 7 bases are a match to TRBD2. Germline lookup yields CDR1 KGHSH and CDR2 LQKENI. V shed 0 bases and J 7 bases; nucleotides not matched to a gene: 0. The length of the CDR3 is 13 residues. The CDR3, as DNA: TGTGCCAGCTCACCACCGGGACTAAATGAGCAGTTCTTC. Translation gives CASSPPGLNEQFF. Filled out from reference TRBV18 and TRBJ2-1, the complete variable domain reads NAGVMQNPRHLVRRRGQEARLRCSPMKGHSHVYWYRQLPEEGLKFMVYLQKENIIDESGMPKERFSAEFPKEGPSILRIQQVVRGDSAAYFCASSPPGLNEQFFGPGTRLTVL.

A remark on this clone: Compared with germline, one end of the junction differs, possibly owing to a read error. The chain joins TRBV7-9 to TRBJ2-1, with D perhaps TRBD2 (5 bases). CDR3 length: 14 residues. Germline values: CDR1 SEHNR, CDR2 FQNEAQ (reference sequence). CDR3 DNA sequence: TGTTCCAGCAGCTTAGATCACCCGGGGAATGAGCAGTTCTTC. Translating gives CSSSLDHPGNEQFF.

V is TRBV6-5 and J is TRBJ1-5; D is uncertain. Per germline, CDR1 MNHEY and CDR2 SVGAGI. The V end lost 5 bases, the J end lost 6 bases, and 14 bases lay between the germline ends. The CDR3 is made up of 14 amino acids. CDR3 in DNA: TGTGCCAGCAGTATCCCCCGGGGTAGTCAGCCCCAGCATTTT. Amino acids: CASSIPRGSQPQHF.

This chain connects TRBV30 to TRBJ1-1; D is undetermined. Trimming stripped 2 bases from V and 0 bases from J, with 4 bases between. CDR1 is GTSNPN, CDR2 SVGIG, per germline (reference sequence). The CDR3 is made up of 12 amino acids. The CDR3 bases are TGTGCCTGGAGTAACTTGAACACTGAAGCTTTCTTT. Its protein is CAWSNLNTEAFF.

The genes are TRBV4-3 and TRBJ2-3; the D is unclear. This CDR3 is 20 amino acids long. CDR1 LGHNA and CDR2 YSLEER come from the germline V gene. Trimming removed 0 bases from V and 3 bases from J, with 25 bases in between. The CDR3 spells CASSQDSLEIIPGWTDTQYF. The CDR3 DNA reads TGCGCCAGCAGCCAAGACTCGCTAGAGATCATCCCCGGTTGGACAGATACGCAGTATTTT.

The chain combines TRBV4-2 with TRBJ1-1, with TRBD1 matching 7 bases. The length of the CDR3 is 13 residues. Per germline, CDR1 LGHNA and CDR2 YNFKEQ. Trimming cost V 0 bases and J 11 bases; bases outside gene matches: 6. The CDR3 DNA is TGTGCCAGCAGCCAAGATAAGGGGGCTCGGGCTTTCTTT. Amino acid sequence: CASSQDKGARAFF.

This clone was seen only a few times. This chain joins TRBV7-2 and TRBJ1-5; D may be TRBD1 (5 bases). The CDR3 length is 15 residues. Looked up from germline, CDR1 is SGHTA and CDR2 is FQGNSA. Between the trimmed V and J ends, which lost 5 bases and 3 bases, there was a span of 14 bases. The CDR3 bases are TGTGCCAGCAGCGAGGCGGGGGTTACCAATCAGCCCCAGCATTTT. As protein: CASSEAGVTNQPQHF.

V and J are TRBV7-2 and TRBJ1-6; 7 nucleotides match TRBD1. Per germline, CDR1 SGHTA and CDR2 FQGNSA. The CDR3 is made up of 17 amino acids. The V and J ends lost 1 base and 9 bases, in that order; junction bases with no gene match: 12. CDR3 nucleotides: TGTGCCAGCAGCTTAGGTGGCGACAGGGCCTTAGTTTCACCCCTCCACTTT. It yields the protein CASSLGGDRALVSPLHF.

This chain connects TRBV4-1 to TRBJ2-1, with TRBD2 matching over 14 bases. The CDR3 consists of 16 residues. J gave up 7 bases and V 0 bases, and 2 bases lay outside the gene matches. Looked up from germline, CDR1 is MGHRA and CDR2 is YSYEKL. For the CDR3, the DNA is TGCGCCAGCAGCCAAGAGACTAGCGGGGGGGCAAATGAGCAGTTCTTC. It translates to CASSQETSGGANEQFF.

This clone has only one observation. This chain's CDR3 is CASSYRGGLGDTQYF. DNA for the CDR3: TGCGCCAGCAGCTACCGGGGAGGGCTGGGGGATACGCAGTATTTT. V is TRBV5-1 and J is TRBJ2-3; 7 bases align to TRBD2. Germline loops: CDR1 SGHRS, CDR2 YFSETQ. The CDR3 totals 15 residues. The V segment lost 3 bases and the J segment 6 bases; nucleotides outside the gene matches: 10. Full variable domain (outside the CDR3, taken from reference TRBV5-1 and TRBJ2-3): KAGVTQTPRYLIKTRGQQVTLSCSPISGHRSVSWYQQTPGQGLQFLFEYFSETQRNKGNFPGRFSGRQFSNSRSEMNVSTLELGDSALYLCASSYRGGLGDTQYFGPGTRLTVL.

The chain links TRBV7-9 to TRBJ1-5; no clear D gene. The CDR3 sequence is 15 residues long. Between the trimmed V and J ends, which lost 6 bases and 2 bases, there was a span of 14 bases. Looked up from germline, CDR1 is SEHNR and CDR2 is FQNEAQ (reference sequence). CDR3 in amino acids: CASRVRGSGNQPQHF. CDR3 DNA sequence: TGTGCCAGCAGAGTTCGGGGATCCGGCAATCAGCCCCAGCATTTT.